The 11 T cell receptor beta chains given below trace back to one sample, sequenced in a study of CD8+ T cells in alopecia areata. RNA, once extracted, was reverse transcribed into cDNA for use as the sequencing template. Generated by immunoSEQ multiplex PCR, the TCRdb table keeps only in-frame clones and is missing some. In the table there are some 4,300 clones, about two thirds of which are singletons. The source material was skin. Source of these receptors: a human donor in good health.

The CDR3 DNA is TGTGCCAGCAGCGTGGTGGGGATAGAGACCCAGTACTTC. Residues: CASSVVGIETQYF. The chain recombines TRBV28 with TRBJ2-5; D remains ambiguous. With 6 bases removed from V and 4 bases from J, the gap between germline ends came to 12 bases. Germline V CDR1 and CDR2: MDHEN, SYDVKM. The CDR3 is 13 residues long.

The CDR3 region is CASSLRDPWQANVLTF. CDR3 DNA: TGCGCCAGCAGCTTGCGGGACCCTTGGCAGGCCAACGTCCTGACTTTC. The chain joins TRBV5-1 to TRBJ2-6; D may be TRBD1 or TRBD2 (5 bases each). V shed 1 base and J shed 6 bases, with 14 bases lying between them. Germline V gives CDR1 SGHRS, CDR2 YFSETQ. The CDR3 runs 16 residues.

This clone was detected only once. The chain has TRBV11-2 and TRBJ2-2; 8 bases match TRBD1. The trim removed 4 bases at V and 7 bases at J, leaving 14 bases unmatched. The CDR3 totals 17 residues. Germline CDR1 and CDR2: SGHAT and FQNNGV. CDR3 region: CASSSPETGDVIGELFF. CDR3 in DNA: TGTGCCAGCAGCTCGCCTGAGACAGGGGACGTCATCGGGGAGCTGTTTTTT.

The V gene is TRBV5-1, the J gene TRBJ2-1; D not resolved. Germline CDR1 is SGHRS and CDR2 is YFSETQ. The CDR3 loop spans 12 amino acids. V lost 4 bases to trimming and J lost 7 bases, with 9 bases between them. The DNA for the CDR3 is TGCGCCAGCAGCCCAGTTCGTAATGAGCAGTTCTTC. It translates to CASSPVRNEQFF.

This clone was seen just once. The chain links TRBV18 to TRBJ1-2, with 7 nucleotides matching TRBD1. The CDR3 runs to 14 residues. The germline V gene has CDR1 KGHSH and CDR2 LQKENI. Losses at the gene ends were 1 base for V and 7 bases for J; bases not matched to a gene: 6. DNA for the CDR3: TGTGCCAGCTCACCACGGAGGGGGCGCCTTGGCTACACCTTC. This sequence encodes CASSPRRGRLGYTF.

The V and J genes are TRBV5-1 and TRBJ2-1; 14 bases agree with TRBD2. The CDR3 consists of 17 residues. The germline CDR1 and CDR2 sequences are SGHRS and YFSETQ. The V segment lost 3 bases and the J segment 3 bases; nucleotides outside the gene matches: 5. DNA for the CDR3: TGCGCCAGCAGCTATATGGGACTAGCGGGAGTCTACAATGAGCAGTTCTTC. Amino acids: CASSYMGLAGVYNEQFF. The whole variable domain, remainder taken from reference TRBV5-1 and TRBJ2-1, is KAGVTQTPRYLIKTRGQQVTLSCSPISGHRSVSWYQQTPGQGLQFLFEYFSETQRNKGNFPGRFSGRQFSNSRSEMNVSTLELGDSALYLCASSYMGLAGVYNEQFFGPGTRLTVL.

V gene TRBV7-2 combines with J gene TRBJ1-5, with no clear D. The CDR3 consists of 18 residues. Germline CDR1 reads SGHTA; CDR2 reads FQGNSA. The ends were cut back, 2 bases at V and 0 bases at J, with 17 bases in the middle. CDR3 DNA sequence: TGTGCCAGCAGCTTAAGTGTGTTGAGGGAGGCTAGCAATCAGCCCCAGCATTTT. Its translation: CASSLSVLREASNQPQHF.

This clone came up a few times. The genes are TRBV12-5 and TRBJ2-7; tentatively, D is TRBD1 (5 bases). Trimming left V 5 bases short and J 5 bases short, with 13 bases between. The CDR3 runs 13 residues. Germline lookup yields CDR1 LGHNT and CDR2 FRNRAP. CDR3 DNA: TGTGCTAGTGGTGGCGCAGGGTTCCACGAGCAGTACTTC. The encoded protein is CASGGAGFHEQYF.

A single count supports this clone. The chain uses TRBV14 and TRBJ2-1; TRBD1 matches at 7 bases. The CDR3 totals 15 residues. The trim removed 4 bases at V and 2 bases at J, leaving 5 bases unmatched. CDR1 is SGHDN and CDR2 is FVKESK in the germline V gene. The CDR3 DNA is TGTGCCAGCAGCCTAACAGGGGTTCCCTACAATGAGCAGTTCTTC. This codes for CASSLTGVPYNEQFF.

This clone has just one count. DNA for the CDR3: TGTGCCAGCAGTTACAACTACAACACCGGGGAGCTGTTTTTT. Residues: CASSYNYNTGELFF. The V gene is TRBV6-5, the J gene TRBJ2-2; D ambiguous. Germline V gene data show CDR1 as MNHEY and CDR2 as SVGAGI. The length of the CDR3 is 14 residues. Trimming removed 2 bases at V and 2 bases at J, with 6 bases between.

This clone was observed a single time. This chain joins TRBV27 and TRBJ2-7, with 7 bases aligning to TRBD2. The CDR3 has 15 amino acids. Germline lookup yields CDR1 MNHEY and CDR2 SMNVEV (reference sequence). After removal of 2 bases from V and 4 bases from J, the junction contained 8 bases not matched to a gene. CDR3 sequence (DNA): TGTGCCAGCAGTTTAGTGGCGGGAGCTATATACGAGCAGTACTTC. Its protein product is CASSLVAGAIYEQYF.